This TCR beta chain was sequenced for a study of a mutant IDH1 vaccine in newly diagnosed glioma. Overall study: Eight vaccinations were given in weeks 1, 3, 5, 7, 11, 15, 19 and 23. Among treated patients, 62.5% were male and around 40% female, and mean age was approximately 40 years. Earlier care involved radiotherapy, temozolomide, or both, and the majority received both.

TCRdb's table, derived via immunoSEQ multiplex PCR, lists solely in-frame clones and lacks some. The sample has approximately 37,000 clones; about three fifths are singletons. Time point noted: week 5, during vaccination. The content of each vaccine dose was 300 ug of mutant IDH1 20-mer peptide, and topical imiquimod accompanied it. There are a few counts of this clone. Antigen: not known. The source was PBMCs, collected from a glioma patient whose treatment included an IDH1 peptide vaccine. The sequence came from a woman between 18 and 29 years old with glioma.

CDR3 bases: TGTGCCAGCAGCCAATCCGCTAGCGGGGGGTCGAATGAGCAGTTCTTC. It yields the protein CASSQSASGGSNEQFF. The genes are TRBV4-2 and TRBJ2-1; 11 bases are a match to TRBD2. The V and J ends lost 2 bases and 7 bases, in that order; junction bases with no gene match: 7. Germline V gives CDR1 LGHNA, CDR2 YNFKEQ. The CDR3 has 16 amino acids.